The clone carrying this T cell receptor beta chain was recorded a few times. TCRdb called the reads again in MiXCR, with one record for every CDR3 protein. The data show approximately 240,000 distinct CDR3 sequences, with around an eighth seen just once and 1.5% to 2% held by the top ten. This sample stems from a study of T cell repertoires in cytomegalovirus infection. CDR3 length equals 13 residues. V was clipped by 6 bases and J by 6 bases, with 12 bases between them. Germline V gene lookup returns CDR1 MNHEY and CDR2 SVGEGT. This sequence joins TRBV6-2 or TRBV6-3 and TRBJ2-1; D gene unclear. Material: PBMCs. The sequence derives from a human donor in good health (CMV status not recorded). Some clones in this sample may be carry-over from other donors' samples. The CDR3 sequence is CASSYPASNEQFF. The CDR3 bases are TGTGCCAGCAGCTACCCGGCTAGCAATGAGCAGTTCTTC.